The 12 T cell receptor beta chains below all came from one sample that was sequenced in a study of cytomegalovirus exposure and HLA in healthy donors. PCR amplification relied on 60 Vbeta primers (plus 13 Jbeta primers). Some clones are missing from TCRdb's copy, which holds only in-frame ones; the method was immunoSEQ multiplex PCR. The sample consists of 85,000 to 130,000 clones, more than 65% of them appearing once. Sequencing used PBMCs. The receptors were gathered from a woman between 18 and 30 years old in good health and CMV-seropositive.

This clone was seen once. The rearrangement links TRBV5-1 to TRBJ2-2, with D unclear. CDR3 length equals 16 residues. Germline lookup yields CDR1 SGHRS and CDR2 YFSETQ. V was trimmed by 0 bases and J by 2 bases, leaving 11 bases between them. The CDR3 DNA follows: TGCGCCAGCAGCTTGGCCGCAGGAATCAACACCGGGGAGCTGTTTTTT. Protein: CASSLAAGINTGELFF.

The J gene is TRBJ1-2, the V gene TRBV29-1, with a possible D match to TRBD1 (5 bases). CDR1 is SQVTM and CDR2 is ANQGSEA in the germline V gene. Trimming took off 2 bases at V and 8 bases at J, with 18 bases between the two ends. The CDR3 runs 14 residues. The DNA of the CDR3 is TGCAGCGTTGAACTTGCAGGGCTAAGGGTGGGCTACACCTTC. It codes for CSVELAGLRVGYTF.

V and J are TRBV6-5 and TRBJ1-1; 9 bases align to TRBD1. Germline V gene data show CDR1 as MNHEY and CDR2 as SVGAGI. With 0 bases clipped from V and 0 bases from J, the junction kept 2 bases outside the gene matches. CDR3 length equals 16 residues. The CDR3: CASSYSGQGLNTEAFF. CDR3 nucleotide sequence: TGTGCCAGCAGTTACTCCGGACAGGGGCTGAACACTGAAGCTTTCTTT.

This rearrangement joins TRBV28 to TRBJ1-2, with 9 bases that match TRBD1. The CDR3 extends over 17 amino acids. V dropped 8 bases and J dropped 0; count of bases not matched to a gene: 13. Per germline, CDR1 MDHEN and CDR2 SYDVKM. The CDR3 nucleotides read TGTGCCAGCCGCCGCCGGGACAGGGTGAGATCTAACTATGGCTACACCTTC. This gives the protein CASRRRDRVRSNYGYTF.

The chain has TRBV11-3 and TRBJ1-1; tentative D call: TRBD1 (5 bases). The CDR3 has 12 amino acids. Trimming cost V 4 bases and J 6 bases, with 9 bases left between them. Per germline, CDR1 SGHNT and CDR2 YENEEA. The CDR3 sequence is CASSSDSAEAFF. In DNA, the CDR3 is TGTGCCAGCAGCTCAGACAGTGCTGAAGCTTTCTTT.

There are a few counts of this clone. The J gene is TRBJ1-1, the V gene TRBV18; 7 positions agree with TRBD1. Germline-derived CDR1 and CDR2 are KGHSH and LQKENI. J was trimmed by 4 bases and V by 8 bases; bases with no gene match: 7. The CDR3 has 13 amino acids. The CDR3 loop is CASLGTAGTEAFF. For the CDR3, the DNA is TGTGCCAGCCTGGGGACAGCGGGCACTGAAGCTTTCTTT.

This chain links TRBV11-3 with TRBJ2-1; D possibly corresponds to TRBD2 (7 bases). V dropped 4 bases and J dropped 9 bases, with 19 bases sitting between them. The germline gives CDR1 SGHNT, CDR2 YENEEA. The CDR3 extends over 15 amino acids. The CDR3 sequence is CASSYSLGGRGEQFF. The CDR3 coding sequence is TGTGCCAGCAGCTACAGCCTGGGGGGGCGGGGTGAGCAGTTCTTC.

J is TRBJ2-7 and V is TRBV6-6; 9 bases fit TRBD1. Looked up from germline, CDR1 is MNHNY and CDR2 is SVGAGI (reference sequence). J was trimmed by 2 bases and V by 6 bases; bases with no gene match: 8. This CDR3 has 15 amino acids. The CDR3 sequence: CASRTGDRDPYEQYF. For the CDR3, the DNA is TGTGCCAGCAGAACAGGGGACAGGGACCCCTACGAGCAGTACTTC.

V usage is TRBV27 and J usage is TRBJ2-1, with a tentative D call TRBD2 (6 bases). CDR1 is MNHEY, CDR2 SMNVEV, per germline (reference sequence). The V end lost 6 bases, the J end lost 5 bases, and 14 bases lay between the germline ends. The CDR3 sequence is 14 residues long. CDR3 sequence (DNA): TGTGCCAGCAGGCGGCTTCCGGGGGACAATGAGCAGTTCTTC. It yields the protein CASRRLPGDNEQFF.

The chain links TRBV27 to TRBJ2-1, with D possibly TRBD2 on 6 matching bases. This CDR3 has 13 amino acids. Germline-derived CDR1 and CDR2 are MNHEY and SMNVEV (reference sequence). The V end lost 5 bases, the J end lost 9 bases, and 14 bases lay between the germline ends. The CDR3: CASSPRPGGEQFF. The CDR3 DNA reads as TGTGCCAGCAGTCCGCGCCCCGGGGGTGAGCAGTTCTTC.

This clone has a handful of counts. V is TRBV6-5 and J is TRBJ1-1, with TRBD1 identical over 7 bases. The CDR3 is 15 residues long. CDR1 and CDR2 from the germline V gene are MNHEY and SVGAGI. Trimming took 0 bases from V and 6 from J; bases not matched to a gene: 7. In DNA form, the CDR3 reads TGTGCCAGCAGTTACTCGAGTGGCGACAGGGCTGAAGCTTTCTTT. This sequence encodes CASSYSSGDRAEAFF.

The chain links TRBV20-1 to TRBJ2-7, with D maybe TRBD2 (5 bases). V lost 5 bases and J lost 8, with 13 bases in between. CDR3 length equals 11 residues. The germline V gene encodes CDR1 DFQATT and CDR2 SNEGSKA (reference sequence). The chain's CDR3 is CSAPRVEKQYF. DNA for the CDR3: TGCAGTGCTCCGCGGGTGGAAAAGCAGTACTTC.